This passage covers 18 T cell receptor beta chains from one sample sequenced in a study of human T cells and chemical hapten exposure. Via MiXCR, TCRdb re-called the RACE reads, giving one row per CDR3 protein. The repertoire has tens of thousands of distinct CDR3 sequences, about an eighth of them found once; the top ten carry about 3.5%. As for time point: patch test 1, 2 weeks after DPC sensitization. Treatment in this sample: therapeutic diphenylcyclopropenone sensitization with weekly scalp DPC. This specimen was whole blood, taken in connection with sensitization to the hapten diphenylcyclopropenone (DPC). These receptors were taken from a woman in her fifties or sixties with alopecia areata. Some clones in this sample may be carry-over from other donors' samples.

This chain uses TRBV7-2 with TRBJ1-1, with D possibly being TRBD1 (5 bases). Germline CDR1 is SGHTA and CDR2 is FQGNSA. The CDR3 loop spans 14 amino acids. V was trimmed by 3 bases and J by 1 base, leaving 9 bases between them. The CDR3 coding sequence is TGTGCCAGCAGCTTTGTGGGGGAGAACACTGAAGCTTTCTTT. It translates to CASSFVGENTEAFF.

This clonotype has just a few counts. The V gene is TRBV11-3, the J gene TRBJ2-2; 9 bases are shared with TRBD1. The CDR3 is 16 residues long. V shed 4 bases and J 2 bases; nucleotides not matched to a gene: 5. The germline gives CDR1 SGHNT, CDR2 YENEEA. The CDR3 loop is CASSSRGQGNTGELFF. In DNA form, the CDR3 reads TGTGCCAGCAGCTCCCGGGGACAGGGTAACACCGGGGAGCTGTTTTTT.

This clonotype was seen a handful of times. The V and J genes are TRBV2 and TRBJ2-2, with D perhaps TRBD1 (5 bases). The CDR3 has 14 residues. Between the trimmed V and J ends, which lost 6 bases and 5 bases, there was a span of 13 bases. Germline V CDR1 and CDR2: SNHLY, FYNNEI. CDR3 sequence: CASSVTPGTGELFF. In DNA form, the CDR3 reads TGTGCCAGCAGCGTAACTCCAGGGACCGGGGAGCTGTTTTTT.

V usage is TRBV6-6 and J usage is TRBJ1-6; 9 nucleotides line up with TRBD1. V was pared by 0 bases and J by 0 bases, with 9 bases of the junction left unmatched. This CDR3 has 20 residues. Germline CDR1 reads MNHNY; CDR2 reads SVGAGI (reference sequence). The CDR3 DNA is TGTGCCAGCAGTTACTCGTTGGGGACAGGGTTGAGCTCCTATAATTCACCCCTCCACTTT. Protein product: CASSYSLGTGLSSYNSPLHF.

The chain recombines TRBV18 with TRBJ2-1, with a tentative D call TRBD2 (5 bases). CDR3 length: 16 amino acids. CDR1 is KGHSH, CDR2 LQKENI, per germline. Trimming pared 7 bases from V and 6 bases from J, leaving 22 bases between. DNA for the CDR3: TGTGCCAGCTTAGCTAGCCTCGGTGATCTGGGCAATGAGCAGTTCTTC. Translating it yields CASLASLGDLGNEQFF.

This clonotype has a single count. The chain combines TRBV20-1 with TRBJ1-2; D is ambiguous. The CDR3 spans 15 residues. Germline-derived CDR1 and CDR2 are DFQATT and SNEGSKA (reference sequence). The V and J ends lost 0 bases and 2 bases respectively, with 13 bases between them. This CDR3 is CSARDREGPNYGYTF. The CDR3 nucleotides read TGCAGTGCTAGAGACAGAGAAGGCCCGAACTATGGCTACACCTTC.

The chain has TRBV25-1 and TRBJ2-7; 7 nucleotides match TRBD1. CDR3 length equals 13 residues. Germline CDR1 reads MGHDK; CDR2 reads SYGVNS. The V gene end was trimmed by 5 bases and the J gene end by 9 bases; junction bases not matched to a gene: 10. The CDR3 protein is CASSSAGGVRQYF. The CDR3 nucleotides read TGTGCCAGCAGTTCGGCAGGGGGTGTCCGGCAGTACTTC.

This clonotype appeared many times. This chain uses TRBV5-1 with TRBJ1-1; D is perhaps TRBD1 (5 bases). This CDR3 has 14 amino acids. V gave up 4 bases and J gave up 0 bases, with 10 bases separating them. Germline V gene lookup returns CDR1 SGHRS and CDR2 YFSETQ. This CDR3 reads CASSTTVMNTEAFF. Here the CDR3 DNA reads TGCGCCAGCAGCACGACAGTCATGAACACTGAAGCTTTCTTT.

The rearrangement uses TRBV7-9 and TRBJ1-2, with 9 bases fitting TRBD1. Germline-derived CDR1 and CDR2 are SEHNR and FQNEAQ (reference sequence). The trim removed 6 bases at V and 4 bases at J, leaving 9 bases unmatched. The CDR3 length is 15 residues. As DNA, the CDR3 is TGTGCCAGCAGGCCCGGACAGGGGTCGACCTATGGCTACACCTTC. Protein product: CASRPGQGSTYGYTF.

The V call is TRBV7-6, the J call TRBJ2-7; D might be TRBD2 (6 bases). V dropped 3 bases and J dropped 5 bases, with 11 bases sitting between them. Germline values: CDR1 SGHVS, CDR2 FNYEAQ. This CDR3 has 13 residues. CDR3 sequence: CASSFGRGNEQYF. In DNA form, the CDR3 reads TGTGCCAGCAGCTTCGGCCGGGGGAACGAGCAGTACTTC.

This clonotype appeared a few times. The chain recombines TRBV12-3 or TRBV12-4 with TRBJ1-5; D unresolved. The V end was cut by 5 bases, the J end by 1 base, with 12 bases between. CDR3 length equals 15 residues. The CDR3 protein is CASSGPGVSNQPQHF. Written as DNA, the CDR3 is TGTGCCAGCAGTGGCCCCGGGGTAAGCAATCAGCCCCAGCATTTT.

The J gene is TRBJ1-1, the V gene TRBV7-9, with a weak D call TRBD1 (6 bases). The V end lost 3 bases, the J end lost 5 bases, and 10 bases lay between the germline ends. The CDR3 is 13 residues long. The germline CDR1 and CDR2 sequences are SEHNR and FQNEAQ (reference sequence). CDR3 nucleotide sequence: TGTGCCAGCAGCTTCGATACAGGGACTGAAGCTTTCTTT. This gives the protein CASSFDTGTEAFF.

CDR3 protein: CSAIEGNDGRYYGYTF. The CDR3 DNA reads as TGCAGTGCGATCGAGGGAAACGACGGCCGATACTATGGCTACACCTTC. J is TRBJ1-2 and V is TRBV20-1; D is undetermined. Trimming took 6 bases from V and 3 from J, leaving 23 bases between them. The CDR3 covers 16 residues. Germline V gene data show CDR1 as DFQATT and CDR2 as SNEGSKA (reference sequence).

A few counts support this clonotype. The chain employs TRBV25-1 and TRBJ1-2, with TRBD1 identical over 9 bases. Trimming took 8 bases from V and 5 from J; bases not matched to a gene: 6. The CDR3 extends over 13 amino acids. Germline-derived CDR1 and CDR2 are MGHDK and SYGVNS. CDR3 in amino acids: CASGGTGRYGYTF. CDR3 DNA sequence: TGTGCCAGCGGCGGGACAGGGCGTTATGGCTACACCTTC.

This clonotype has a handful of counts. This chain links TRBV20-1 with TRBJ2-3, with a possible D match to TRBD1 (5 bases). This CDR3 comprises 15 residues. V was trimmed by 0 bases and J by 0 bases, leaving 10 bases between them. CDR1 and CDR2 from the germline V gene are DFQATT and SNEGSKA (reference sequence). The CDR3 DNA is TGCAGTGCTAGAGACAGGGCGAGGAGCACAGATACGCAGTATTTT. Its translation: CSARDRARSTDTQYF.

There are many counts of this clonotype. This chain joins TRBV4-2 and TRBJ1-5; 7 bases fit TRBD1. After removal of 2 bases from V and 4 bases from J, the junction contained 2 bases not matched to a gene. This CDR3 is 14 amino acids long. Germline V gives CDR1 LGHNA, CDR2 YNFKEQ. CDR3: CASSQRQGNQPQHF. The DNA of the CDR3 is TGTGCCAGCAGCCAAAGACAGGGTAATCAGCCCCAGCATTTT.

This clonotype was found many times. The chain uses TRBV9 and TRBJ2-7; D may match TRBD1 or TRBD2 (5 bases each). This CDR3 is built from 14 residues. V lost 5 bases, J lost 2 bases, and 14 bases lay in between. Germline V lookup: CDR1 SGDLS, CDR2 YYNGEE. The CDR3 sequence is CASSQTGTPYEQYF. CDR3 bases: TGTGCCAGCAGTCAAACCGGGACGCCCTACGAGCAGTACTTC.

This clonotype was counted ten times or more. V and J are TRBV12-3 or TRBV12-4 and TRBJ2-3; TRBD2 matches 7 bases. The CDR3 is made up of 18 amino acids. Trimming at V came to 6 bases and at J to 0 bases, leaving 15 bases not matched to a gene. CDR3 residues: CASRPPRDYRTSTDTQYF. DNA of the CDR3: TGTGCCAGCAGACCCCCTCGGGACTACCGGACTAGCACAGATACGCAGTATTTT.